Listed below are T cell receptor beta chains from one sample, sequenced in a study of blood T cell repertoires in COVID-19. The data were produced by immunoSEQ multiplex PCR, yet TCRdb's version contains in-frame clones alone and is incomplete. This sample has nearly 200,000 clones, with more than 65% found just once. Sample: PBMCs or T cells enriched from blood (not recorded which). These receptors were taken from a man aged 35-49 years who had recovered from COVID-19. CDR3s include the opening cysteine and the closing phenylalanine or tryptophan. Fields, in order: D gene, J gene, V gene, clone size, CDR3 DNA, CDR3 protein. D genes are given only for firm matches. Rows give clone size only sometimes, using once, few, many, or a class for an expanded clone.

>-|TRBJ1-2|TRBV10-2|-
TGCGCCAGCGGGAGGCAGTATGGCTACACCTTC
CASGRQYGYTF
>-|TRBJ2-2|TRBV5-1|-
TGCGCCAGCAGCTTGATCGGGGGAGGCGCCGGGGAGCTGTTTTTT
CASSLIGGGAGELFF
>-|TRBJ1-1|TRBV6-6|-
TGTGCCAGCTGTTGGGAGGCCATGAACACTGAAGCTTTCTTT
CASCWEAMNTEAFF
>TRBD1|TRBJ1-1|TRBV20-1|-
TGCAGTGCTAGTGGACAGGGGAAGGTTCGGTACACTGAAGCTTTCTTT
CSASGQGKVRYTEAFF
>-|TRBJ1-2|TRBV7-2|-
TGTGCCAGCTCCTTGGAGGTTGGCGGCTACACCTTC
CASSLEVGGYTF
>-|TRBJ1-1|TRBV5-5|-
TGTGCCAGCAGCTTGAGCGCGGAGAACACTGAAGCTTTCTTT
CASSLSAENTEAFF
>-|TRBJ1-6|TRBV9|-
TGTGCCAGCAGCGGAAGGGACACCTATAATTCACCCCTCCACTTT
CASSGRDTYNSPLHF
>-|TRBJ1-1|TRBV28|-
TGTGCCAGCAGTTTAGCAGGGCCGGCTTTCTTT
CASSLAGPAFF
>-|TRBJ1-5|TRBV5-4|-
TGTGCCAGCAGCTTTGCGACAGGGCCCCAGCATTTT
CASSFATGPQHF
>TRBD2|TRBJ2-1|TRBV29-1|few
TGCAGCGTTGACGTAGCGGGGGGTCGCAATGAGCAGTTCTTC
CSVDVAGGRNEQFF
>-|TRBJ1-3|TRBV20-1|-
TGCAGTGCTAGTTTTTCGGGTGGTGGAAACACCATATATTTT
CSASFSGGGNTIYF
>-|TRBJ1-5|TRBV12-3/TRBV12-4|-
TGTGCCAGCAGTATCAGTCCGTCCCAGCCCCAGCATTTT
CASSISPSQPQHF
>TRBD1|TRBJ2-7|TRBV5-1|-
TGCGCCAGCAGCGCACGACAGGGATCCTACGAGCAGTACTTC
CASSARQGSYEQYF
>-|TRBJ1-6|TRBV2|-
TGTGCCAGCAGTGATCCTTATCCAGGGTCGAGCTCCTATAATTCACCCCTCCACTTT
CASSDPYPGSSSYNSPLHF
>-|TRBJ2-7|TRBV4-2|-
TGTGCCAGCAGCCTCACCAGCAGGGAAGGGCAGTACTTC
CASSLTSREGQYF
>TRBD1|TRBJ1-2|TRBV28|-
TGTGCCAGCAGTTTAGTCCAGGGGGCATGGGATGGCTACACCTTC
CASSLVQGAWDGYTF